The source of this T cell receptor beta chain is a study of OX40 agonist ivuxolimab in advanced cancers. The V end lost 0 bases, the J end lost 7 bases, and 4 bases lay between the germline ends. Looked up from germline, CDR1 is SGHDT and CDR2 is YYEEEE. This CDR3 has 12 residues. Details on this clone: The antigen remains unidentified.

Clones were read by immunoSEQ multiplex PCR, and TCRdb kept only the in-frame ones, dropping some. The table has tens of thousands of clones, 70% to 90% seen once. Notes on the study in general: Both blood CD4+ and CD8+ T cells showed clonal growth by week 6 at 0.1 to 3.0 mg/kg.

The chain carries TRBV5-6 and TRBJ2-2, with D unresolved. This receptor was taken from an adult with an advanced solid tumor such as melanoma, head and neck, liver or kidney cancer. The sample consisted of CD4+ or CD8+ T cells sorted from blood, taken in a trial of the OX40 agonist ivuxolimab. CDR3 nucleotides: TGTGCCAGCAGCTTGGCCGTCGGGGAGCTGTTTTTT. Its protein is CASSLAVGELFF. The whole variable domain, filled in from reference TRBV5-6 and TRBJ2-2, reads DAGVTQSPTHLIKTRGQQVTLRCSPKSGHDTVSWYQQALGQGPQFIFQYYEEEERQRGNFPDRFSGHQFPNYSSELNVNALLLGDSALYLCASSLAVGELFFGEGSRLTVL.